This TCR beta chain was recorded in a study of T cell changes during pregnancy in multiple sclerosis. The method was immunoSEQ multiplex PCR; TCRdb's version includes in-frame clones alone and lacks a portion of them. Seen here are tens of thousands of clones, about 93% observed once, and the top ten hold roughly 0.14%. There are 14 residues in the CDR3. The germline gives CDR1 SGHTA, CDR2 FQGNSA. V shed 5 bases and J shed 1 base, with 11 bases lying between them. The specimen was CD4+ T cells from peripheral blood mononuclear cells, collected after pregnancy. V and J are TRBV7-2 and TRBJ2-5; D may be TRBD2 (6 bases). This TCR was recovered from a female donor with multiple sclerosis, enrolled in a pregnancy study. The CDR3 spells CASSPPGLQETQYF. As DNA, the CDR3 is TGTGCCAGCAGCCCTCCGGGACTCCAAGAGACCCAGTACTTC.